Listed below are T cell receptor beta chains from one sample, sequenced in a study of shared T cell receptors in the human thymus. The table came from immunoSEQ multiplex PCR; TCRdb's copy has only in-frame clones and leaves some out. The sample includes 550,000 to 800,000 clones, over 75% of them seen just once. These data are also associated with another study on human thymus T cells.

Material for sequencing was thymocytes. These receptor sequences come from a girl under three years old with a congenital heart defect. Each CDR3 is given with its conserved first and last residue. Each record gives: clone size, V gene, J gene, D gene, CDR3 protein, CDR3 DNA. The D gene is left open where the match is weak. Rows may omit the clone size; those that give it use once, few, many or a size class.

.	TRBV9	TRBJ1-6	.	CASSFHTQFNSPLHF	TGTGCCAGCAGCTTCCACACGCAATTCAATTCACCCCTCCACTTT
few	TRBV6-6	TRBJ1-1	.	CASSTPNGREAFF	TGTGCCAGCAGTACACCAAACGGGAGAGAAGCTTTCTTT
.	TRBV19	TRBJ2-2	TRBD1	CASSIVETGAAGELFF	TGTGCCAGTAGTATAGTGGAGACAGGGGCGGCCGGGGAGCTGTTTTTT
once	TRBV4-3	TRBJ2-3	TRBD2	CASSQETSGNTDTQYF	TGCGCCAGCAGCCAAGAAACTAGCGGGAACACAGATACGCAGTATTTT
.	TRBV19	TRBJ1-5	TRBD1	CATRGRGTYQPQHF	TGTGCCACCCGGGGCAGGGGGACGTATCAGCCCCAGCATTTT
once	TRBV5-6	TRBJ2-5	.	CASSFTGEETQYF	TGTGCCAGCAGCTTCACGGGAGAAGAGACCCAGTACTTC
.	TRBV5-1	TRBJ1-2	TRBD1	CASSFRGQIHGYTF	TGCGCCAGCAGCTTCAGGGGGCAGATTCATGGCTACACCTTC
.	TRBV28	TRBJ2-7	TRBD1	CASLRQGRHEQYF	TGTGCCAGCCTCCGACAGGGTAGGCACGAGCAGTACTTC
.	TRBV7-8	TRBJ2-3	TRBD1	CASSPNPGDSDTDTQYF	TGTGCCAGCAGCCCCAATCCTGGGGACAGCGACACAGATACGCAGTATTTT
.	TRBV19	TRBJ1-5	TRBD1	CASSRDRAIYWPQHF	TGTGCCAGTAGTAGGGACAGGGCGATATATTGGCCTCAGCATTTT
.	TRBV10-3	TRBJ1-1	.	CAISEGRTRGEAFF	TGTGCCATCAGTGAAGGGAGGACAAGGGGCGAAGCTTTCTTT
.	TRBV4-3	TRBJ1-1	.	CASSQGDGITEAFF	TGCGCCAGCAGCCAAGGAGACGGGATCACTGAAGCTTTCTTT
.	TRBV7-6	TRBJ1-4	.	CASSFRVNEKLFF	TGTGCCAGCAGCTTCAGGGTTAATGAAAAACTGTTTTTT
.	TRBV14	TRBJ2-2	TRBD1	CASSLGTANTGELFF	TGTGCCAGCAGCCTCGGGACAGCGAACACCGGGGAGCTGTTTTTT
once	TRBV19	TRBJ2-3	.	CASSISLRSTDTQYF	TGTGCCAGTAGTATTTCACTTCGGAGCACAGATACGCAGTATTTT
.	TRBV7-2	TRBJ2-5	TRBD2	CASSLAAGKGGETQYF	TGTGCCAGCAGCTTAGCGGCCGGAAAGGGAGGGGAGACCCAGTACTTC